One and the same sample provided the 2 T cell receptor beta chains below, sequenced in a study of blood T cell repertoires in COVID-19. Method: immunoSEQ multiplex PCR; TCRdb's copy keeps in-frame clones and lacks some. The repertoire holds around 500,000 clones, with approximately 83% as singletons. The source material was peripheral blood. All receptors derive from a human donor in a cohort sampled during active COVID-19.

The gene calls are TRBV30 and TRBJ2-7; 7 positions match TRBD1. The CDR3 has 13 amino acids. Looked up from germline, CDR1 is GTSNPN and CDR2 is SVGIG (reference sequence). The V segment lost 4 bases and the J segment 4 bases; nucleotides outside the gene matches: 7. This chain's CDR3 is CAWTISTGYEQYF. CDR3 nucleotide sequence: TGTGCCTGGACAATATCGACAGGGTACGAGCAGTACTTC.

The chain employs TRBV11-3 and TRBJ1-1, with a possible D match to TRBD1 (6 bases). The CDR3 runs to 12 residues. CDR1 is SGHNT, CDR2 YENEEA, per germline. The V end lost 2 bases, the J end lost 9 bases, and 10 bases lay between the germline ends. The CDR3 reads CASSLSQGQAFF. The CDR3 DNA reads TGTGCCAGCAGCTTATCACAGGGTCAAGCTTTCTTT. The whole variable domain, filled in from reference TRBV11-3 and TRBJ1-1, reads EAGVVQSPRYKIIEKKQPVAFWCNPISGHNTLYWYLQNLGQGPELLIRYENEEAVDDSQLPKDRFSAERLKGVDSTLKIQPAELGDSAVYLCASSLSQGQAFFGQGTRLTVV.